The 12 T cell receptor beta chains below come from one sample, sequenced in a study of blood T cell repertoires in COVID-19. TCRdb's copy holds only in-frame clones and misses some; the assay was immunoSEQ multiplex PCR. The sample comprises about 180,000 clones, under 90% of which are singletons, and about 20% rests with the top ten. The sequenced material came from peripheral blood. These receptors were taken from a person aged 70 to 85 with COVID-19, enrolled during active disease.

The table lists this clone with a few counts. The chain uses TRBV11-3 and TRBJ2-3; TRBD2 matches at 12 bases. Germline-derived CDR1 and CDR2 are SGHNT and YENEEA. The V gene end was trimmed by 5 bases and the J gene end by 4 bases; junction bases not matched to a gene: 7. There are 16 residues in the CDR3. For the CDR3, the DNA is TGTGCCAGCAGCATATCTAGCGGGGGGGCCGCAGATACGCAGTATTTT. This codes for CASSISSGGAADTQYF.

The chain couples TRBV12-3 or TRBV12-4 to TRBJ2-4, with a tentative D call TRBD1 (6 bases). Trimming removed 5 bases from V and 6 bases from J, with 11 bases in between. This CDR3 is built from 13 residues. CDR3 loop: CASSPGDVNIQYF. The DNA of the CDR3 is TGTGCCAGCAGTCCAGGGGATGTAAACATTCAGTACTTC.

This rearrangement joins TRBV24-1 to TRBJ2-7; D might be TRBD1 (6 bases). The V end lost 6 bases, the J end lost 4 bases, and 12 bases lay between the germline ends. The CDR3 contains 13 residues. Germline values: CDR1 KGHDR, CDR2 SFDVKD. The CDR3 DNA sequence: TGTGCCACCAGTAGCATAACAGGGTACGAGCAGTACTTC. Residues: CATSSITGYEQYF.

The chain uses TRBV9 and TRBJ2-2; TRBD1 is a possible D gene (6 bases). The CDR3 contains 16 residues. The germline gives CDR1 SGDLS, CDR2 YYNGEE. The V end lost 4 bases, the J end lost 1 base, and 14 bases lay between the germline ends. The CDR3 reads CASSPRRRGNTGELFF. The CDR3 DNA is TGTGCCAGCAGCCCCAGACGCAGGGGGAACACCGGGGAGCTGTTTTTT.

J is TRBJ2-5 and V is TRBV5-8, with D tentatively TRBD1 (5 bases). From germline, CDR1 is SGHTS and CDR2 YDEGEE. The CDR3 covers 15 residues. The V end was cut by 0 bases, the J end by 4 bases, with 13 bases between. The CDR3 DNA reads TGTGCCAGCAGCTTGGGACAGCCCTTACGAGAGACCCAGTACTTC. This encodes CASSLGQPLRETQYF.

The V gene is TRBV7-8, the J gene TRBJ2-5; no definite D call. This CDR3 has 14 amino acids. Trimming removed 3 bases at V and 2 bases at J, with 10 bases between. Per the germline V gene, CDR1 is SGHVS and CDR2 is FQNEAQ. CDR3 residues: CASSFNTKQETQYF. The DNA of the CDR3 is TGTGCCAGCAGCTTTAACACTAAACAAGAGACCCAGTACTTC.

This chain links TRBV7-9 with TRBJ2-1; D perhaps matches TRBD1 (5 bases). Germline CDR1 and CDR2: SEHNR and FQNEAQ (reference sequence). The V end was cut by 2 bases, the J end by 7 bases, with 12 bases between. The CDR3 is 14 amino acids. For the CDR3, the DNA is TGTGCCAGCAGCTTATTTTCGCCAGGGAATGAGCAGTTCTTC. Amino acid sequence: CASSLFSPGNEQFF.

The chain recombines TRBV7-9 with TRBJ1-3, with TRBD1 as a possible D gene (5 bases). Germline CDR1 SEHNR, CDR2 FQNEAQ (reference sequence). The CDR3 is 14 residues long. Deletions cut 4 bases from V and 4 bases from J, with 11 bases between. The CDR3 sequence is CASSSRVSGNTIYF. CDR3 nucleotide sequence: TGTGCCAGCAGCTCCAGGGTCTCCGGAAACACCATATATTTT.

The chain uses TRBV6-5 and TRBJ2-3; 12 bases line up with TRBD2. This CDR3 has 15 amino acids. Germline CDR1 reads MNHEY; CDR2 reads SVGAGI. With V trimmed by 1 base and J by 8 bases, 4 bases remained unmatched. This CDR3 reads CASSYYLAGGVTQYF. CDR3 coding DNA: TGTGCCAGCAGTTACTACCTAGCGGGAGGGGTTACGCAGTATTTT.

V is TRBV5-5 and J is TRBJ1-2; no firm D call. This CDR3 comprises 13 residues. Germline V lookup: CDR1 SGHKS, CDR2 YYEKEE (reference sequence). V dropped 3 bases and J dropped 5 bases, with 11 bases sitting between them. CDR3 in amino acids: CASSSGPGYGYTF. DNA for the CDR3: TGTGCCAGCAGCTCGGGTCCGGGGTATGGCTACACCTTC.

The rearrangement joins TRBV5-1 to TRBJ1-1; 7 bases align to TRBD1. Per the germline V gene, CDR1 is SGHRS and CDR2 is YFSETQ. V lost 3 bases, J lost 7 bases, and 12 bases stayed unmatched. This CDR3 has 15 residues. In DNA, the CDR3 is TGCGCCAGCAGCTCCCACCCCGGGACAGAACTTGAAGCTTTCTTT. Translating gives CASSSHPGTELEAFF.

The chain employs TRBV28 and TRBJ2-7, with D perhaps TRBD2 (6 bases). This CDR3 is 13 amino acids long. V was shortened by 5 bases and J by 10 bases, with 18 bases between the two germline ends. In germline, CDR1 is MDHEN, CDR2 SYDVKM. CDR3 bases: TGTGCCAGCAGTGAGGCGGGGAACCTCGCTCAGTACTTC. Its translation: CASSEAGNLAQYF.